The present entry profiles one T cell receptor beta chain with its context. Its target is unknown. These data are taken from a study of T cell clusters in autoimmune cytopenias. CDR1 and CDR2 from the germline V gene are MDHEN and SYDVKM. CDR3 size: 15 residues. TRB amplification used around 270 ng of peripheral blood genomic DNA. Whole-study findings and limits: Physiological T cell clusters of healthy donors were apparently absent in primary autoimmune cytopenia patients. Compared with active autoimmune hepatitis patients, healthy donors showed about 3-fold more exclusive TRB clusters. TRB repertoire shifts in secondary cytopenia and chronic lymphocytic leukemia mostly reflected lymphoma, not autoimmunity. Comparing secondary cytopenia with chronic lymphocytic leukemia showed no cluster-lack signature, apparently masked by lymphoma repertoire.

One tube held mixed TRB-A and TRB-B primer pools for touch-down PCR. TCRdb re-analyzed the multiplex PCR reads; it lists each CDR3 protein once, without DNA. Recorded for this sample: thousands of distinct CDR3 sequences. Sequences were obtained from peripheral blood. The chain joins TRBV28 to TRBJ1-4; TCRdb calls TRBD1, which cannot be checked without DNA. The sequence came from a human donor with an autoimmune cytopenia or autoimmune hepatitis (not recorded which). CDR3 in amino acids: CASSFGQGRSEKLFF.